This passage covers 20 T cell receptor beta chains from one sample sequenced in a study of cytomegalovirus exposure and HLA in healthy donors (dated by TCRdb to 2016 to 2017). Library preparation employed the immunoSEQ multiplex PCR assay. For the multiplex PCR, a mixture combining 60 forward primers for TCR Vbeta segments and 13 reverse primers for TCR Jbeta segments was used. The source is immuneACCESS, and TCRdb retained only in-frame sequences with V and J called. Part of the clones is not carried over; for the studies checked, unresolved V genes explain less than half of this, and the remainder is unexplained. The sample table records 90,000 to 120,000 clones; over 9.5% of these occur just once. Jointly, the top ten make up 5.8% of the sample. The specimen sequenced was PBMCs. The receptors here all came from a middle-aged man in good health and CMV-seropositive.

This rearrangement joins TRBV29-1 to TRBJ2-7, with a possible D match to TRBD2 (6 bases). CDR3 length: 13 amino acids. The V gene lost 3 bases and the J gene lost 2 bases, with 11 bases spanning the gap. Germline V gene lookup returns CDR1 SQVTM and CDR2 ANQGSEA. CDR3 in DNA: TGCAGCGTTGAGATCGGGGGTACCTACGAGCAGTACTTC. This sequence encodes CSVEIGGTYEQYF.

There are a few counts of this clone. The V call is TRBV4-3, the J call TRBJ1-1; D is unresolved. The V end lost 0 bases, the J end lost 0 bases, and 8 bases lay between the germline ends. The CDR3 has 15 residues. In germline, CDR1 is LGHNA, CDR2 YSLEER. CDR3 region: CASSQDPPMNTEAFF. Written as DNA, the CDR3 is TGCGCCAGCAGCCAAGACCCACCTATGAACACTGAAGCTTTCTTT.

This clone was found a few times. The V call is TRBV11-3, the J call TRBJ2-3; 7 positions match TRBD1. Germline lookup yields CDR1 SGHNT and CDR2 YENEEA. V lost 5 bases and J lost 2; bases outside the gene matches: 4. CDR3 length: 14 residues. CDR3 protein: CASSPGTATDTQYF. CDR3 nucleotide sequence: TGTGCCAGCAGCCCCGGGACAGCCACAGATACGCAGTATTTT.

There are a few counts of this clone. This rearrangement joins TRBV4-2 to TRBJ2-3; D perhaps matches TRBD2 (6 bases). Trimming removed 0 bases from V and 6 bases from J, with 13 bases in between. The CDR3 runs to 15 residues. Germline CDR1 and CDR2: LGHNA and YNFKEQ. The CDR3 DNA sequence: TGTGCCAGCAGCCAAGAGGGGACTCCGCGGGATACGCAGTATTTT. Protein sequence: CASSQEGTPRDTQYF.

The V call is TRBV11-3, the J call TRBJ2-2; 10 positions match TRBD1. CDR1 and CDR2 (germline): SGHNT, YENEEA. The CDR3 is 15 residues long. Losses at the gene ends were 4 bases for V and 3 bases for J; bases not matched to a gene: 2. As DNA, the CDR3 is TGTGCCAGCAGCTCAGGACAGGGGGACACCGGGGAGCTGTTTTTT. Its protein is CASSSGQGDTGELFF.

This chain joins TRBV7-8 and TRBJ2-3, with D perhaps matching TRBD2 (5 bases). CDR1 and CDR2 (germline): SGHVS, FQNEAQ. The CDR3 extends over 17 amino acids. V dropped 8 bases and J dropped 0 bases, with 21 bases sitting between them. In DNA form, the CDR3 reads TGTGCCAGCGCGAACCCTCGGAAGCGGATTAGCACAGATACGCAGTATTTT. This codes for CASANPRKRISTDTQYF.

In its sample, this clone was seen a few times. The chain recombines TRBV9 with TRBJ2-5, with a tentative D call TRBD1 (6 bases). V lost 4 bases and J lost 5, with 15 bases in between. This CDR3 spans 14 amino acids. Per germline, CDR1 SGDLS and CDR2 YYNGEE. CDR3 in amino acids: CASSTPGAVETQYF. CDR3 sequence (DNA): TGTGCCAGCAGCACCCCAGGGGCGGTGGAGACCCAGTACTTC.

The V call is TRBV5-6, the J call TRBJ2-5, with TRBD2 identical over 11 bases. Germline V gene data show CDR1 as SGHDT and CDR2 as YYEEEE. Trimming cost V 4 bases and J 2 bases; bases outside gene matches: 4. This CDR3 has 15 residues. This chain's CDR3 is CASSLRTSGQETQYF. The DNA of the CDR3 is TGTGCCAGCAGCCTTCGGACTAGCGGGCAAGAGACCCAGTACTTC.

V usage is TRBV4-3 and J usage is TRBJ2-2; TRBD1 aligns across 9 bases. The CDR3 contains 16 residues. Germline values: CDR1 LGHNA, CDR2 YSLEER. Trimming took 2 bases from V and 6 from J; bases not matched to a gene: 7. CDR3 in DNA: TGCGCCAGCAGCCAAAGCCGACAGGGGGTTGCCGGGGAGCTGTTTTTT. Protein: CASSQSRQGVAGELFF.

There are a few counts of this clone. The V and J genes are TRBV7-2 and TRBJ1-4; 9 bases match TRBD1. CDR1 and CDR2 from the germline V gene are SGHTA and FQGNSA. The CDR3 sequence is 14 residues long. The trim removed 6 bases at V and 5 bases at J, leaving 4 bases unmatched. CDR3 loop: CASRRDRGNEKLFF. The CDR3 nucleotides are TGTGCCAGCAGACGTGACAGGGGGAATGAAAAACTGTTTTTT.

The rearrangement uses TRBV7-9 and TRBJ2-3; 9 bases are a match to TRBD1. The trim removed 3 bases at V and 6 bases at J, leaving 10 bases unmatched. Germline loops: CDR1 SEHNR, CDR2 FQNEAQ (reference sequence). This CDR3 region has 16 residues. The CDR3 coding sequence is TGTGCCAGCAGCTTTTTATCCGGGACAGGGAAGGATACGCAGTATTTT. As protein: CASSFLSGTGKDTQYF.

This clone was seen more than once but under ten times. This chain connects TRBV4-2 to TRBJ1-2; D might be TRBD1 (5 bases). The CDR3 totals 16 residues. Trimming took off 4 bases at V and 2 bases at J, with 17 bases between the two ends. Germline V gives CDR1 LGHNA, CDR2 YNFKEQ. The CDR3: CASSRTRGDQNYGYTF. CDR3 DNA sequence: TGTGCCAGCAGCCGCACCCGGGGGGACCAAAACTATGGCTACACCTTC.

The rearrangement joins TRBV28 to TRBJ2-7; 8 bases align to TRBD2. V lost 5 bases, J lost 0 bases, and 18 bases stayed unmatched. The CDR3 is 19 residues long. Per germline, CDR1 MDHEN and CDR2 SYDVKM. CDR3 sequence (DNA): TGTGCCAGCAGTCCCCGGCCTCTGGCGGGAGGTCCCAGCTCCTACGAGCAGTACTTC. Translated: CASSPRPLAGGPSSYEQYF. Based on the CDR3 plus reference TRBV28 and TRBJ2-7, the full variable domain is DVKVTQSSRYLVKRTGEKVFLECVQDMDHENMFWYRQDPGLGLRLIYFSYDVKMKEKGDIPEGYSVSREKKERFSLILESASTNQTSMYLCASSPRPLAGGPSSYEQYFGPGTRLTVT.

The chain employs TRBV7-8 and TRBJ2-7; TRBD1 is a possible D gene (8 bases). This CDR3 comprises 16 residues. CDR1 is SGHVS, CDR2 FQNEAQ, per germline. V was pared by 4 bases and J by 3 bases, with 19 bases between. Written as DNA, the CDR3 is TGTGCCAGCAGCTCCCGACAGGGGAGGGAACGCTACGAGCAGTACTTC. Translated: CASSSRQGRERYEQYF.

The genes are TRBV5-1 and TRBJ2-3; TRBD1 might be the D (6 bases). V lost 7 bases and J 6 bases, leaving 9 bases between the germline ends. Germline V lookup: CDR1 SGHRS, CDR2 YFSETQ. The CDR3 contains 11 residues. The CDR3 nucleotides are TGCGCCAGCGCGAGGGGGGATACGCAGTATTTT. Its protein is CASARGDTQYF.

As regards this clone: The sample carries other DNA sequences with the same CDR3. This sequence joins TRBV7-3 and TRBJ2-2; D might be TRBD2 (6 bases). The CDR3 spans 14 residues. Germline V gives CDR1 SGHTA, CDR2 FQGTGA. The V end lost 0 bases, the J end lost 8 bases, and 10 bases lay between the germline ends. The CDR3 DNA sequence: TGTGCCAGCAGCTTAACAGGCGGGACGGGGGAGCTGTTTTTT. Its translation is CASSLTGGTGELFF.

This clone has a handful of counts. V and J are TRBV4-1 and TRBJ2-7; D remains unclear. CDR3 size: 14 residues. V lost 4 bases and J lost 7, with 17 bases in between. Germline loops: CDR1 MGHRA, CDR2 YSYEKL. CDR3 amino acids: CASSPGEQWWEQYF. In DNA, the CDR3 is TGCGCCAGCAGCCCCGGTGAACAGTGGTGGGAGCAGTACTTC.

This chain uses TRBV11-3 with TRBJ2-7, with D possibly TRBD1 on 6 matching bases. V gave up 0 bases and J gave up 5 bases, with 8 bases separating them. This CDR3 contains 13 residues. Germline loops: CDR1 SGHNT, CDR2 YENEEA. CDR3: CASSLDRGHEQYF. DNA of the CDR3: TGTGCCAGCAGCTTAGACAGGGGACACGAGCAGTACTTC.

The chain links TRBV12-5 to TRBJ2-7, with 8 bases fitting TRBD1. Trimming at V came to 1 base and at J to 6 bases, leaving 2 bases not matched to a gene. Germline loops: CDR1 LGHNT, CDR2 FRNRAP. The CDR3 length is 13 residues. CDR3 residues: CASGLGQGREQYF. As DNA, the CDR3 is TGTGCTAGTGGTTTGGGACAGGGGCGCGAGCAGTACTTC.

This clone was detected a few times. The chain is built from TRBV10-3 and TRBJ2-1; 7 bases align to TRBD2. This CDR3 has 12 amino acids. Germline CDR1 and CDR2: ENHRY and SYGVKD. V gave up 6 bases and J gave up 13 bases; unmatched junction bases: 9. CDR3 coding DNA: TGTGCCATCAGATCGACTAGCCCAGGCCAGTTCTTC. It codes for CAIRSTSPGQFF.